The 29 T cell receptor beta chains presented below share a single source sample, sequenced in a study of shared clonotypes between healthy human individuals. The protocol was immunoSEQ multiplex PCR, while the TCRdb copy is restricted to in-frame clones and leaves out a portion. This sample has more than 550,000 clones, with about 90% found just once. Material: memory CD8+ T cells from PBMCs. Subset given: CD45RO+ cells pooled with CCR7-negative TemRA cells. The receptors originated from a man between 18 and 35 years old in good health. Some clones in this sample may be carry-over from other donors' samples.

This clone appeared a single time. This chain uses TRBV12-5 with TRBJ2-3; D is undetermined. Trimming removed 2 bases at V and 4 bases at J, with 4 bases between. Germline V gives CDR1 LGHNT, CDR2 FRNRAP. The length of the CDR3 is 12 residues. In DNA form, the CDR3 reads TGTGCTAGTGGTTTGCGCCCAGATACGCAGTATTTT. Protein: CASGLRPDTQYF.

This sequence joins TRBV5-1 and TRBJ2-3, with D possibly matching TRBD1 (6 bases). Germline V CDR1 and CDR2: SGHRS, YFSETQ. The CDR3 contains 18 residues. The V and J ends lost 3 bases and 2 bases respectively, with 22 bases between them. The CDR3 spells CASSWSRDIPFDTDTQYF. The CDR3 nucleotides read TGCGCCAGCAGCTGGTCCCGGGACATCCCCTTTGACACAGATACGCAGTATTTT.

This clone was seen a single time. The V call is TRBV9, the J call TRBJ1-2; 10 nucleotides align to TRBD1. V lost 2 bases and J lost 8; bases outside the gene matches: 3. Germline CDR1 is SGDLS and CDR2 is YYNGEE. CDR3 size: 13 residues. CDR3 protein: CASSVDRGLGYTF. The CDR3 bases are TGTGCCAGCAGCGTCGACAGGGGGCTGGGCTACACCTTC.

The CDR3 nucleotides read TGTGCCAGCAGTGACTCCCCGGGTATGGGGGCTTTCTTT. Protein product: CASSDSPGMGAFF. This rearrangement joins TRBV2 to TRBJ1-1; no definite D call. Germline CDR1 reads SNHLY; CDR2 reads FYNNEI. The CDR3 spans 13 residues. Trimming pared 3 bases from V and 11 bases from J, leaving 16 bases between.

The chain uses TRBV9 and TRBJ2-1; D gene unclear. CDR3 length: 13 residues. Germline CDR1 is SGDLS and CDR2 is YYNGEE. V lost 4 bases, J lost 9 bases, and 14 bases lay in between. CDR3 in amino acids: CASSQGGSTEQFF. DNA for the CDR3: TGTGCCAGCAGCCAAGGTGGGTCCACTGAGCAGTTCTTC.

The chain employs TRBV27 and TRBJ1-2; no firm D call. From germline, CDR1 is MNHEY and CDR2 SMNVEV (reference sequence). The CDR3 sequence is 17 residues long. V lost 6 bases to trimming and J lost 3 bases, with 23 bases between them. CDR3 region: CASSRLWPVKDYYGYTF. The CDR3 DNA reads as TGTGCCAGCAGCCGACTCTGGCCCGTTAAAGACTACTATGGCTACACCTTC.

The chain employs TRBV2 and TRBJ1-5; a possible D gene is TRBD1 (5 bases). The length of the CDR3 is 16 residues. V dropped 4 bases and J dropped 7 bases, with 20 bases sitting between them. Per germline, CDR1 SNHLY and CDR2 FYNNEI. The CDR3: CASSAAGWEAGQPQHF. CDR3 nucleotide sequence: TGTGCCAGCAGTGCCGCAGGGTGGGAAGCGGGACAGCCCCAGCATTTT.

The rearrangement joins TRBV10-3 to TRBJ2-7, with 10 bases matching TRBD1. Per germline, CDR1 ENHRY and CDR2 SYGVKD. Unmatched junction bases numbered 4, after V lost 0 bases and J lost 2 bases. This CDR3 region has 16 residues. CDR3 amino acids: CAISESVGQGPYEQYF. CDR3 DNA sequence: TGTGCCATCAGTGAGTCGGTGGGACAGGGGCCCTACGAGCAGTACTTC.

The genes are TRBV2 and TRBJ2-6; D is perhaps TRBD2 (5 bases). Trimming cost V 4 bases and J 0 bases, with 16 bases left between them. Germline CDR1 SNHLY, CDR2 FYNNEI. The CDR3 totals 18 residues. The CDR3 DNA reads as TGTGCCAGCAGTGTTTTTGCGGGTACCGACTCTGGGGCCAACGTCCTGACTTTC. Translated: CASSVFAGTDSGANVLTF.

V usage is TRBV5-1 and J usage is TRBJ2-3; no clear D gene. Germline-derived CDR1 and CDR2 are SGHRS and YFSETQ. The V and J ends lost 4 bases and 1 base respectively, with 4 bases between them. The CDR3 spans 12 residues. The CDR3 sequence is CASSRGTDTQYF. Written as DNA, the CDR3 is TGCGCCAGCAGCCGGGGCACAGATACGCAGTATTTT. The variable domain in full, with the rest retrieved from reference TRBV5-1 and TRBJ2-3, is KAGVTQTPRYLIKTRGQQVTLSCSPISGHRSVSWYQQTPGQGLQFLFEYFSETQRNKGNFPGRFSGRQFSNSRSEMNVSTLELGDSALYLCASSRGTDTQYFGPGTRLTVL.

Of note for this clone: One end of the junction does not line up with germline, which may come from a read error. This chain links TRBV27 with TRBJ1-2, with TRBD1 matching 8 bases. CDR3 length equals 12 residues. Per germline, CDR1 MNHEY and CDR2 SMNVEV (reference sequence). The CDR3 coding sequence is TGTGCCAGCAGTCTTGGGGACAGGTCGGTCTTCTTC. Protein product: CASSLGDRSVFF.

This chain connects TRBV14 to TRBJ2-3; perhaps TRBD1 as D (6 bases). Trimming stripped 3 bases from V and 0 bases from J, with 13 bases between. CDR1 and CDR2 (germline): SGHDN, FVKESK. There are 16 residues in the CDR3. The CDR3 sequence: CASSHKQGPSTDTQYF. The CDR3 DNA follows: TGTGCCAGCAGCCACAAACAGGGCCCTAGCACAGATACGCAGTATTTT.

This chain uses TRBV11-3 with TRBJ2-1, with D unclear. The CDR3 runs to 15 residues. Trimming took 3 bases from V and 2 from J, leaving 11 bases between them. CDR1 is SGHNT, CDR2 YENEEA, per germline. The CDR3 DNA sequence: TGTGCCAGCAGCTTTAGACTTGCCCCCTACAATGAGCAGTTCTTC. Protein product: CASSFRLAPYNEQFF.

The CDR3 DNA is TGCGCCAGCAGAAGGCAGGGAGCCCTCGAGCAGTACTTC. It codes for CASRRQGALEQYF. The gene calls are TRBV5-1 and TRBJ2-7; D could derive from TRBD1 or TRBD2 (5 bases each). Germline CDR1 reads SGHRS; CDR2 reads YFSETQ. This CDR3 comprises 13 residues. V shed 5 bases and J shed 6 bases, with 15 bases lying between them.

J is TRBJ2-3 and V is TRBV4-2, with 9 bases fitting TRBD1. Germline V gene sequence: CDR1 LGHNA, CDR2 YNFKEQ. The CDR3 sequence is 16 residues long. Germline trimming cut 3 bases from V and 2 bases from J; bases unmatched to any gene: 6. In DNA form, the CDR3 reads TGTGCCAGCAGCCATGAGGGACAGGGTAACACAGATACGCAGTATTTT. This sequence encodes CASSHEGQGNTDTQYF.

In its sample, this clone was seen once. The chain uses TRBV10-2 and TRBJ1-1; 7 nucleotides match TRBD1. Germline CDR1 is WSHSY and CDR2 is SAAADI. The junction had 3 bases not matched to a gene; V was cut back by 5 bases and J by 0 bases. The CDR3 spans 14 residues. CDR3 residues: CASSTGTVNTEAFF. The CDR3 nucleotides are TGCGCCAGCAGTACCGGGACAGTGAACACTGAAGCTTTCTTT.

This chain joins TRBV7-3 and TRBJ2-7; 7 positions match TRBD1. V trimming: 5 bases; J trimming: 4 bases; junction bases outside the gene matches: 5. The CDR3 extends over 13 amino acids. Germline CDR1 and CDR2: SGHTA and FQGTGA. CDR3 DNA: TGTGCCAGCAGCCGGGGACAGCCTTACGAGCAGTACTTC. This translates into CASSRGQPYEQYF. Supplemented by reference TRBV7-3 and TRBJ2-7, the full variable domain reads GAGVSQTPSNKVTEKGKYVELRCDPISGHTALYWYRQSLGQGPEFLIYFQGTGAADDSGLPNDRFFAVRPEGSVSTLKIQRTERGDSAVYLCASSRGQPYEQYFGPGTRLTVT.

The rearrangement links TRBV2 to TRBJ2-3; perhaps D is TRBD1 or TRBD2 (5 bases each). Germline-derived CDR1 and CDR2 are SNHLY and FYNNEI. The CDR3 runs 15 residues. The V end lost 7 bases, the J end lost 3 bases, and 17 bases lay between the germline ends. The CDR3 is CASTPQGDRTDTQYF. DNA of the CDR3: TGTGCCAGCACACCCCAGGGAGATAGGACAGATACGCAGTATTTT.

V and J are TRBV9 and TRBJ2-1, with unresolved D. Germline loops: CDR1 SGDLS, CDR2 YYNGEE. With 0 bases removed from V and 10 bases from J, the gap between germline ends came to 14 bases. The CDR3 has 14 residues. Here the CDR3 DNA reads TGTGCCAGCAGCGTAGTAGAGACGGCCGTGGAGCAGTTCTTC. Translation gives CASSVVETAVEQFF.

V is TRBV30 and J is TRBJ2-7; D possibly uses TRBD1 or TRBD2 (5 bases each). The CDR3 contains 15 residues. V lost 3 bases, J lost 2 bases, and 17 bases lay in between. Germline V gives CDR1 GTSNPN, CDR2 SVGIG (reference sequence). CDR3 bases: TGTGCCTGGAGGAGCACAGGCGGGTACACCTACGAGCAGTACTTC. Translation: CAWRSTGGYTYEQYF.

The chain uses TRBV11-2 and TRBJ1-3; D is undetermined. Germline V gene sequence: CDR1 SGHAT, CDR2 FQNNGV. The CDR3 is made up of 13 amino acids. Trimming took 1 base from V and 4 from J, leaving 5 bases between them. The CDR3 here is CASSLGGGNTIYF. CDR3 in DNA: TGTGCCAGCAGCTTAGGTGGGGGAAACACCATATATTTT.

J is TRBJ1-2 and V is TRBV29-1; D gene ambiguous. With 6 bases removed from V and 8 bases from J, the gap between germline ends came to 13 bases. From germline, CDR1 is SQVTM and CDR2 ANQGSEA. The CDR3 runs 11 residues. The CDR3 protein is CSVPLGRGYTF. CDR3 DNA sequence: TGCAGCGTCCCACTTGGACGGGGCTACACCTTC.

The V and J genes are TRBV28 and TRBJ1-5, with 8 positions matching TRBD1. In germline, CDR1 is MDHEN, CDR2 SYDVKM. J lost 5 bases, V lost 4 bases, and 4 bases had no gene match. The CDR3 has 14 residues. In DNA form, the CDR3 reads TGTGCCAGCAGTTCACGGACAGGGCATCAGCCCCAGCATTTT. It translates to CASSSRTGHQPQHF.

The chain combines TRBV6-6 with TRBJ1-3, with TRBD1 matching 8 bases. The CDR3 length is 15 residues. V was clipped by 6 bases and J by 2 bases; unmatched bases: 6. Germline CDR1 reads MNHNY; CDR2 reads SVGAGI (reference sequence). CDR3 DNA sequence: TGTGCCAGCAGGCCCGACAGGGGACCTGGAAACACCATATATTTT. Residues: CASRPDRGPGNTIYF.

This clone was detected only a few times. The V gene is TRBV9, the J gene TRBJ2-1; 8 bases align to TRBD2. The V and J ends lost 0 bases and 4 bases, in that order; junction bases with no gene match: 3. This CDR3 comprises 15 residues. Looked up from germline, CDR1 is SGDLS and CDR2 is YYNGEE. The CDR3 DNA reads TGTGCCAGCAGCGTAGGACTAGCGCCATACAATGAGCAGTTCTTC. Protein: CASSVGLAPYNEQFF.

V usage is TRBV7-9 and J usage is TRBJ2-7; no clear D. The CDR3 loop spans 12 amino acids. Germline V CDR1 and CDR2: SEHNR, FQNEAQ (reference sequence). V lost 4 bases to trimming and J lost 4 bases, with 8 bases between them. DNA for the CDR3: TGTGCCAGCAGCTCAACTTGGTACGAGCAGTACTTC. Its protein is CASSSTWYEQYF.

The rearrangement links TRBV6-5 to TRBJ2-2; TRBD1 aligns across 7 bases. The CDR3 extends over 14 amino acids. V was clipped by 7 bases and J by 5 bases; unmatched bases: 7. From germline, CDR1 is MNHEY and CDR2 SVGAGI. The chain's CDR3 is CASTNRGRTGELFF. The CDR3 region has the DNA TGTGCCAGCACGAACAGGGGAAGGACCGGGGAGCTGTTTTTT.

The rearrangement joins TRBV5-4 to TRBJ2-6; D is undetermined. CDR3 size: 15 residues. V lost 4 bases to trimming and J lost 0 bases, with 8 bases between them. Germline loops: CDR1 SGHNT, CDR2 YYREEE (reference sequence). The CDR3 DNA reads TGTGCCAGCAGCCCCGGTTCCTCTGGGGCCAACGTCCTGACTTTC. It codes for CASSPGSSGANVLTF.

This clone turned up a few times. Relative to the germline gene, one junction end is altered; a read error may explain this. V gene TRBV6-5 combines with J gene TRBJ1-6; D perhaps matches TRBD1 (6 bases). CDR3 length: 14 amino acids. Germline loops: CDR1 MNHEY, CDR2 SVGAGI. CDR3 loop: CASTYVQGNSPLHF. CDR3 coding DNA: TGTGCCAGCACTTACGTACAGGGAAACTCACCCCTCCACTTT.